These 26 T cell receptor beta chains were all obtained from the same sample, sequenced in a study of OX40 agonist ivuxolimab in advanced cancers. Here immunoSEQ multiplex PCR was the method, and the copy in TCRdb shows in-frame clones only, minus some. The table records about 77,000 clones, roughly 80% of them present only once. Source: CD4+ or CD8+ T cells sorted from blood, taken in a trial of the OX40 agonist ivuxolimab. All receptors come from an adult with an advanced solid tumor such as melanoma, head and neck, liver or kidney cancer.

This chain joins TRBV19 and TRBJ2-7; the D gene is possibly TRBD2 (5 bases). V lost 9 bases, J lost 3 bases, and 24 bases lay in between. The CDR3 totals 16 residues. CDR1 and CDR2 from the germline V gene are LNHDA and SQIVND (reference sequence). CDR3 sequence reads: CASSRELSGVGYEQYF. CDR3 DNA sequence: TGTGCCAGCAGTCGGGAACTGTCAGGTGTCGGCTACGAGCAGTACTTC.

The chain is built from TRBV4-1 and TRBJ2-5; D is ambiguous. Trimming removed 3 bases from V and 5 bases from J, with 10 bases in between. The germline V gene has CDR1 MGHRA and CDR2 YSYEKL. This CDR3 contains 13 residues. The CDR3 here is CASSQLRSETQYF. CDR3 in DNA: TGCGCCAGCAGCCAGCTTAGGTCGGAGACCCAGTACTTC.

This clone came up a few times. The CDR3 loop reads CASSYTDFDSPLHF. CDR3 DNA sequence: TGTGCCAGCAGTTACACGGATTTTGATTCACCCCTCCACTTT. The rearrangement joins TRBV6-5 to TRBJ1-6; D gene uncertain. V lost 2 bases to trimming and J lost 8 bases, with 10 bases between them. The V gene's germline CDR1 is MNHEY and CDR2 SVGAGI. The length of the CDR3 is 14 residues.

The CDR3 protein is CASSVPSGRGSNQPQHF. In nucleotides, the CDR3 is TGTGCCAGCAGCGTACCCTCCGGCAGGGGTAGCAATCAGCCCCAGCATTTT. This sequence joins TRBV9 and TRBJ1-5; D might be TRBD1 (6 bases). Trimming shortened V by 1 base and J by 0 bases, and 14 bases separated the two germline ends. The CDR3 runs 17 residues. From germline, CDR1 is SGDLS and CDR2 YYNGEE.

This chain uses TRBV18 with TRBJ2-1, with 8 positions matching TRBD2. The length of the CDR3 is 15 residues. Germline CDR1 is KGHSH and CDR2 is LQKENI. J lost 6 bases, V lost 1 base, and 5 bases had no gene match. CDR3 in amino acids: CASSPRAGVSNEQFF. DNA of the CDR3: TGTGCCAGCTCACCACGAGCGGGAGTAAGCAATGAGCAGTTCTTC.

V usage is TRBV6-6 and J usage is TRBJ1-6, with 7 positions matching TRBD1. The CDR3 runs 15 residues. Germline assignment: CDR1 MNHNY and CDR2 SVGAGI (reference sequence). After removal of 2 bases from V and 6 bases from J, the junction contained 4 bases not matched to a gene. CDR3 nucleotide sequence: TGTGCCAGCAGTTACGTACAGGGGTCTAATTCACCCCTCCACTTT. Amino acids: CASSYVQGSNSPLHF.

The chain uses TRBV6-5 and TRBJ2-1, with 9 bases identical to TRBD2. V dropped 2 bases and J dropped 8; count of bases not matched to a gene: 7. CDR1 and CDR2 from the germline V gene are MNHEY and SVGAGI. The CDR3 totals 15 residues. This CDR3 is CASSYGRGGRDEQFF. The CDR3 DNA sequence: TGTGCCAGCAGTTACGGGCGGGGGGGCCGCGATGAGCAGTTCTTC.

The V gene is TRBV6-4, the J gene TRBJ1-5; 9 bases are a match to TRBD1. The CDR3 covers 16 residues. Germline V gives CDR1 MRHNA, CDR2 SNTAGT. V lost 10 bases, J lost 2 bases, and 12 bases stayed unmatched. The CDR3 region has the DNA TGTGCCAAAGACCCCCCCCGGGACAGGGGCAATCAGCCCCAGCATTTT. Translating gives CAKDPPRDRGNQPQHF.

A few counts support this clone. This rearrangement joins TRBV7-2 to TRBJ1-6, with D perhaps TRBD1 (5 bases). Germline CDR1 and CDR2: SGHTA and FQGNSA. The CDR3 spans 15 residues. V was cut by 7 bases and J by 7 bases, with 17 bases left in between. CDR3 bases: TGTGCCAGCACTGTGCACGGGGCCCTAAATTCACCCCTCCACTTT. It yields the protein CASTVHGALNSPLHF.

The CDR3 DNA follows: TGTGCCAGCAGCTTAGATCAATACTACGAGCAGTACTTC. This codes for CASSLDQYYEQYF. The gene calls are TRBV11-3 and TRBJ2-7; D remains unclear. CDR3 length: 13 residues. Germline V gene lookup returns CDR1 SGHNT and CDR2 YENEEA. V was shortened by 0 bases and J by 3 bases, with 6 bases between the two germline ends.

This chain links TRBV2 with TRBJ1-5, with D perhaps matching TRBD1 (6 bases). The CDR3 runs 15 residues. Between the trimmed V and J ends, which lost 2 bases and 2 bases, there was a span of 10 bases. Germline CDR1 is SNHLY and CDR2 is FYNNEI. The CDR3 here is CASSERRQGNQPQHF. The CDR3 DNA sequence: TGTGCCAGCAGTGAAAGGAGACAGGGCAATCAGCCCCAGCATTTT.

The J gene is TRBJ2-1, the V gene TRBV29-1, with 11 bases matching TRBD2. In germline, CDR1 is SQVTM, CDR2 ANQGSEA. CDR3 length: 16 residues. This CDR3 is CSLAGGPEIPYNEQFF. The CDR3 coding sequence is TGCTCATTAGCGGGGGGGCCTGAAATTCCGTACAATGAGCAGTTCTTC.

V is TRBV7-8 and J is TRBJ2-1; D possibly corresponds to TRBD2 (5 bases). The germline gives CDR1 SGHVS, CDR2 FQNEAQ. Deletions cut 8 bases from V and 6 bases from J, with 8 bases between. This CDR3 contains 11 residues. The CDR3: CASGLTNEQFF. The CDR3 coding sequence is TGTGCCAGCGGACTGACCAATGAGCAGTTCTTC.

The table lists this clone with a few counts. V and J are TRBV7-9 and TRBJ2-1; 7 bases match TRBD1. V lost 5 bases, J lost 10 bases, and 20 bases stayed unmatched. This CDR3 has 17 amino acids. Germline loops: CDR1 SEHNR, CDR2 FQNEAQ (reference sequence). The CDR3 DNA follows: TGTGCCAGCAGCCAACGCCTGACAGGGAATACATTGGGGGAGCAGTTCTTC. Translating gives CASSQRLTGNTLGEQFF.

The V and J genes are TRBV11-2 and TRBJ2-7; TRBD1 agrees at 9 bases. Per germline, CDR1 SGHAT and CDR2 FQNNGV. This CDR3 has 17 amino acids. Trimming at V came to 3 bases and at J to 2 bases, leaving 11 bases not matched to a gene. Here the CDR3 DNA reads TGTGCCAGCAGCTTGGTGGCCGGGACAGGGCGCGCCTACGAGCAGTACTTC. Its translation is CASSLVAGTGRAYEQYF.

The CDR3, as DNA: TGTGCCATCAGAACTAGGAGCGAGCAGTACTTC. It is translated as CAIRTRSEQYF. The chain couples TRBV10-3 to TRBJ2-7; D perhaps matches TRBD2 (5 bases). V was clipped by 6 bases and J by 6 bases, with 9 bases between them. The CDR3 is 11 residues long. Germline CDR1 reads ENHRY; CDR2 reads SYGVKD.

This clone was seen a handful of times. As DNA, the CDR3 is TGTGCCAGCAGCGTAGTTAATCAAGGCTACACCTTC. This encodes CASSVVNQGYTF. The J gene is TRBJ1-2, the V gene TRBV9; no reliable D call. The V and J ends lost 0 bases and 8 bases respectively, with 8 bases between them. Germline values: CDR1 SGDLS, CDR2 YYNGEE. There are 12 residues in the CDR3.

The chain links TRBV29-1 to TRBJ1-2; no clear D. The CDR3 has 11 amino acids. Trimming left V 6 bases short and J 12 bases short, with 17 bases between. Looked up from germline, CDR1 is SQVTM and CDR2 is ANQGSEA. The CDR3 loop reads CSVGMDSIHTF. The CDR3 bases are TGCAGCGTGGGAATGGACTCCATCCACACCTTC.

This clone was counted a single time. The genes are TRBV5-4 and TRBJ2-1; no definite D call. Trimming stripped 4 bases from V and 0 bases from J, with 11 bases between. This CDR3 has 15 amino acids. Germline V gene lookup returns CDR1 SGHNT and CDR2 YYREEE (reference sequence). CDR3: CASSEGPNSYNEQFF. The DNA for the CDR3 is TGTGCCAGCAGCGAAGGGCCGAACTCCTACAATGAGCAGTTCTTC.

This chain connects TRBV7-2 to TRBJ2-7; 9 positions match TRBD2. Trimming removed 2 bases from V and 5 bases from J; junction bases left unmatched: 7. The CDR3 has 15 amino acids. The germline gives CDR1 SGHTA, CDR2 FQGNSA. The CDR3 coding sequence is TGTGCCAGCAGCTTAATGGCGGGAGGGCTCCACGAGCAGTACTTC. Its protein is CASSLMAGGLHEQYF.

The CDR3 sequence: CASSLRDRGPNEQFF. CDR3 in DNA: TGTGCCAGCAGCTTAAGGGACAGGGGCCCTAATGAGCAGTTCTTC. The chain is built from TRBV7-9 and TRBJ2-1; TRBD1 matches at 10 bases. V shed 2 bases, J shed 7 bases, and the junction held 5 bases outside the gene matches. Germline V CDR1 and CDR2: SEHNR, FQNEAQ (reference sequence). The CDR3 spans 15 residues.

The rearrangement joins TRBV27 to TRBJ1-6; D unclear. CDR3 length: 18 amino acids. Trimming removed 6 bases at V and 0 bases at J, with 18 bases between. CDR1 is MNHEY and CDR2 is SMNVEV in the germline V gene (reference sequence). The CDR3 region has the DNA TGTGCCAGCAGGAAACCGGCCGGGGTCGGCTCCTATAATTCACCCCTCCACTTT. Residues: CASRKPAGVGSYNSPLHF.

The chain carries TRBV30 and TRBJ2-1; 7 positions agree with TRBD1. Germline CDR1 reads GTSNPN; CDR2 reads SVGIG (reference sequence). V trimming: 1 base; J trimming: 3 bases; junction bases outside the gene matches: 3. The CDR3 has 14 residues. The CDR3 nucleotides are TGTGCCTGGAGTGCAGGGGGTAGCTACAATGAGCAGTTCTTC. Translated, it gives CAWSAGGSYNEQFF.

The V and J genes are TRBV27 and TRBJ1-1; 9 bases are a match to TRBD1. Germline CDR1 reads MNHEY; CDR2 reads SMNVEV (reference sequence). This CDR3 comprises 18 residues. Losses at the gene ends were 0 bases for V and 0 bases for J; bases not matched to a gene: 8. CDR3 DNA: TGTGCCAGCAGTTTATCTCACAGGGGGCTTAGACTGAACACTGAAGCTTTCTTT. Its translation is CASSLSHRGLRLNTEAFF.

The CDR3 loop reads CASSFGQGGTEAFF. CDR3 DNA: TGCGCCAGCAGCTTCGGACAGGGAGGCACTGAAGCTTTCTTT. This chain uses TRBV5-1 with TRBJ1-1, with 8 bases matching TRBD1. Germline V gene data show CDR1 as SGHRS and CDR2 as YFSETQ. The CDR3 consists of 14 residues. With V trimmed by 2 bases and J by 4 bases, 4 bases remained unmatched.

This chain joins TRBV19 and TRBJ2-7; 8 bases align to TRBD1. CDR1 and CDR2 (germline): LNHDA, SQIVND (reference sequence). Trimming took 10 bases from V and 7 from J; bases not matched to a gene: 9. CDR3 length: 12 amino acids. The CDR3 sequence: CATGQGLGEQYF. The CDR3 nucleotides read TGTGCCACTGGACAGGGTTTGGGGGAGCAGTACTTC.